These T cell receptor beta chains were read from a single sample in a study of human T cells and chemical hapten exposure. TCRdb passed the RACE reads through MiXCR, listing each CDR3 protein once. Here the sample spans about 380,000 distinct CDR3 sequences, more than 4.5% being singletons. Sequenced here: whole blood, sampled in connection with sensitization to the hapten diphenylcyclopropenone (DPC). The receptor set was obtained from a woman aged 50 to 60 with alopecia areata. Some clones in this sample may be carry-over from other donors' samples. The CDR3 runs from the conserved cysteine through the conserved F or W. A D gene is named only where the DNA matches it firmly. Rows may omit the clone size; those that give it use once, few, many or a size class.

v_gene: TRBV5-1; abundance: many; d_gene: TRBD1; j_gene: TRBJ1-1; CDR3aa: CASSSLTGMNTEAFF; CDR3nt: TGCGCCAGCAGCTCCCTGACAGGGATGAACACTGAAGCTTTCTTT
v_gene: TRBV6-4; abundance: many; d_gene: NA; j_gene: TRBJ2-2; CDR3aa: CASSRDSLTGELFF; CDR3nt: TGTGCCAGCAGCCGGGACTCCCTCACCGGGGAGCTGTTTTTT
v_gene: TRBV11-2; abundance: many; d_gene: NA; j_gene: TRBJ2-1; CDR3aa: CASSLAAPNEQFF; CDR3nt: TGTGCCAGCAGCTTAGCTGCGCCGAATGAGCAGTTCTTC
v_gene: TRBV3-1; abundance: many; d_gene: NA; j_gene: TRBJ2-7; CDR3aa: CASSPPGRRPYEQYF; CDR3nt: TGTGCCAGCAGCCCCCCAGGGAGGAGGCCCTACGAGCAGTACTTC
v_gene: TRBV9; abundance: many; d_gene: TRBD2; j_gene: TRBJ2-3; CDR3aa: CASSVVGLAGGWSTDTQYF; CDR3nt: TGTGCCAGCAGCGTAGTCGGGCTAGCGGGGGGTTGGAGCACAGATACGCAGTATTTT
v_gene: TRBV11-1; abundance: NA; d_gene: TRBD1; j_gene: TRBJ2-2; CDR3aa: CASSNRGQGTGELFF; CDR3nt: TGTGCCAGCAGCAATAGAGGACAGGGCACCGGGGAGCTGTTTTTT
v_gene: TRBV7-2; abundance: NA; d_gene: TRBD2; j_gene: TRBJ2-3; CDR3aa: CAGKRGGTDTQYF; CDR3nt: TGTGCCGGCAAGCGGGGTGGCACAGATACGCAGTATTTT
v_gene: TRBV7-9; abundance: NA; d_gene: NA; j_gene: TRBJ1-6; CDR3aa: CASSWGPGGDSPLHF; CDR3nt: TGTGCCAGCAGCTGGGGCCCGGGCGGTGATTCACCCCTCCACTTT
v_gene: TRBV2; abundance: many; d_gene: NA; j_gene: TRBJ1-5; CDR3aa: CAGGGSSNQPQHF; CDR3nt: TGTGCGGGGGGAGGGAGTAGCAATCAGCCCCAGCATTTT
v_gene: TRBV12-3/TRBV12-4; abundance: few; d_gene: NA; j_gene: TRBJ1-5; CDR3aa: CASSIVNQPQHF; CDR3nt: TGTGCCAGCAGTATAGTTAATCAGCCCCAGCATTTT
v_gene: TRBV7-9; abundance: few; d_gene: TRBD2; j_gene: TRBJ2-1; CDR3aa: CASSLIRFSGRNPNEQFF; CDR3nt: TGTGCCAGCAGCCTAATCAGGTTTAGCGGGAGAAATCCCAATGAGCAGTTCTTC
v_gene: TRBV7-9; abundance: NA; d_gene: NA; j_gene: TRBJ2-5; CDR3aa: CASSLPLVLQETQYF; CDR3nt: TGTGCCAGCAGCTTACCACTAGTATTACAAGAGACCCAGTACTTC
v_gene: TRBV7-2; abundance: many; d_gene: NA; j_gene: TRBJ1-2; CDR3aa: CASSLGRANYGYTF; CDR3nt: TGTGCCAGCAGCTTAGGGAGGGCCAACTATGGCTACACCTTC
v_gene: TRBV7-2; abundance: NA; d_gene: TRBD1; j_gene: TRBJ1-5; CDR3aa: CASSARTGVNQPQHF; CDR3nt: TGTGCCAGCAGCGCCAGGACAGGGGTCAATCAGCCCCAGCATTTT
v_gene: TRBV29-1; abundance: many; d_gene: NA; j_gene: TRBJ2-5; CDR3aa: CSAQSGEETQYF; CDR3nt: TGCAGCGCCCAGTCTGGGGAAGAGACCCAGTACTTC
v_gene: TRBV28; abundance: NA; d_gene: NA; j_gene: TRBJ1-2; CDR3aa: CASSPLILDGYTF; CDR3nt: TGTGCCAGCAGCCCCCTTATTTTGGATGGCTACACCTTC
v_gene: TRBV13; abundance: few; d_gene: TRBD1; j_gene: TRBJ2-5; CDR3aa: CASSLEVTGVETQYF; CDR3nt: TGTGCCAGCAGCTTAGAAGTGACAGGGGTCGAGACCCAGTACTTC
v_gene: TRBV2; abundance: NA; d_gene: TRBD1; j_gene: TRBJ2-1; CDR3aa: CASRSGTGDYNEQFF; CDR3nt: TGTGCCAGCAGAAGTGGGACAGGAGACTACAATGAGCAGTTCTTC
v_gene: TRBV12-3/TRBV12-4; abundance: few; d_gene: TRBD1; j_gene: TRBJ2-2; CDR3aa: CASSPGTGGNTGELFF; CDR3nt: TGTGCCAGCAGCCCCGGGACAGGGGGTAATACCGGGGAGCTGTTTTTT
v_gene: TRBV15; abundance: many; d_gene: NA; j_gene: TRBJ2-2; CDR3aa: CATSSEFAGELFF; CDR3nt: TGTGCCACCAGCAGTGAGTTCGCCGGGGAGCTGTTTTTT
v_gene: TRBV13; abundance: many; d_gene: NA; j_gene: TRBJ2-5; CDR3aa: CASSYDWEETQYF; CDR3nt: TGTGCCAGCAGCTATGATTGGGAAGAGACCCAGTACTTC
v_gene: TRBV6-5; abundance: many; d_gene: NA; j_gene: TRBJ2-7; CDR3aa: CASSRNWATYEQYF; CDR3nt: TGTGCCAGCAGTCGAAATTGGGCTACCTACGAGCAGTACTTC
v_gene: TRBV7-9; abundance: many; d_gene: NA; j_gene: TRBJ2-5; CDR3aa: CASSSDTEPVETQYF; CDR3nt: TGTGCCAGCAGCTCCGATACGGAACCGGTGGAGACCCAGTACTTC
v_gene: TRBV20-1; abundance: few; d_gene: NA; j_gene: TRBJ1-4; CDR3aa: CSARDAVADEKLFF; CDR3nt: TGCAGTGCTAGAGATGCGGTCGCCGATGAAAAACTGTTTTTT
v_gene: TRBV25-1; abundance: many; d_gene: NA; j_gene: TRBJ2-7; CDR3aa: CASTLSDEQYF; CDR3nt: TGTGCCAGCACTCTTTCCGACGAGCAGTACTTC
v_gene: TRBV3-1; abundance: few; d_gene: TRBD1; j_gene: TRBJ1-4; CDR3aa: CASSPRTGGDEKLFF; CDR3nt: TGTGCCAGCAGCCCTCGGACAGGGGGCGATGAAAAACTGTTTTTT
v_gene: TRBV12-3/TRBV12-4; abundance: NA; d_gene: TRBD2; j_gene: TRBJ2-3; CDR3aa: CASRREQAGAADTQYF; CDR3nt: TGTGCCAGCAGGCGGGAACAGGCGGGAGCCGCAGATACGCAGTATTTT
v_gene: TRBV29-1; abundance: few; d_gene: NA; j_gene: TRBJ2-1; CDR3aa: CSALGRFRRNEQFF; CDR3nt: TGCAGTGCACTAGGGCGGTTCCGGCGAAATGAGCAGTTCTTC
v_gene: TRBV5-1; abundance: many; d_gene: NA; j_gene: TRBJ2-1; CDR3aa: CASSLGHLRKNEQFF; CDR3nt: TGCGCCAGCAGCTTGGGCCACCTGAGGAAGAATGAGCAGTTCTTC
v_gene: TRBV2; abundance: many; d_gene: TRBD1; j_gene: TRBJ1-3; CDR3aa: CASSETGTGLENTIYF; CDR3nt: TGTGCCAGCAGTGAGACCGGGACAGGGCTGGAGAACACCATATATTTT
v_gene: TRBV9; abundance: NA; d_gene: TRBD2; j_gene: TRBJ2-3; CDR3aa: CASSAGLAGPSSTDTQYF; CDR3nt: TGTGCCAGCAGCGCCGGACTAGCGGGCCCATCTAGCACAGATACGCAGTATTTT
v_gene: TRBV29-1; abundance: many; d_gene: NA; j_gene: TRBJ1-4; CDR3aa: CSFTLSGGEKLFF; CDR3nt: TGCAGCTTTACGTTAAGCGGGGGTGAAAAACTGTTTTTT
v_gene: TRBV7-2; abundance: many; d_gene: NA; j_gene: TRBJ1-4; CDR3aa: CASGGATNEKLFF; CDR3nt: TGTGCCAGCGGGGGGGCAACTAATGAAAAACTGTTTTTT
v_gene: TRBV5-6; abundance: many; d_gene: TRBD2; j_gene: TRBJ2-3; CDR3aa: CASSSGTSGPDTQYF; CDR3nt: TGTGCCAGCAGCTCCGGGACTAGCGGGCCAGATACGCAGTATTTT
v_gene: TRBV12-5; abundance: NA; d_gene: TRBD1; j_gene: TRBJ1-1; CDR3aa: CASGGDRGWAFF; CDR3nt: TGTGCTAGTGGTGGGGACAGGGGATGGGCTTTCTTT
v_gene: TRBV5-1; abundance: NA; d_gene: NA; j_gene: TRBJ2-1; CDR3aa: CASSLFQGSNEQFF; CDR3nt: TGCGCCAGCAGCTTATTTCAAGGTTCCAATGAGCAGTTCTTC
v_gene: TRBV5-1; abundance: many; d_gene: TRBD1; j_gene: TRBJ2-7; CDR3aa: CASSSGQGRGEQYF; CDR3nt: TGCGCCAGCAGCTCCGGACAGGGCAGGGGCGAGCAGTACTTC
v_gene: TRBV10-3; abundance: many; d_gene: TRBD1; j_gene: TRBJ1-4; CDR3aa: CAISEPGQGLANEKLFF; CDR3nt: TGTGCCATCAGTGAGCCGGGACAGGGTCTGGCTAATGAAAAACTGTTTTTT
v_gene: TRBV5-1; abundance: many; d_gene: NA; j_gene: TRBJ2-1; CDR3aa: CASSLRVGAYNEQFF; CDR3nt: TGCGCCAGCAGCTTGCGAGTGGGTGCCTACAATGAGCAGTTCTTC
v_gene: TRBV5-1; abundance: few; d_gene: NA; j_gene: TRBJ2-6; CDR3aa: CASRMSSGANVLTF; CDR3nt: TGCGCCAGCAGGATGTCCTCTGGGGCCAACGTCCTGACTTTC
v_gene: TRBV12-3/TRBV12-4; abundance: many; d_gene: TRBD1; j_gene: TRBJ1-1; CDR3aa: CASSTRQGGTEAFF; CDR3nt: TGTGCCAGCAGTACCCGACAGGGCGGGACTGAAGCTTTCTTT
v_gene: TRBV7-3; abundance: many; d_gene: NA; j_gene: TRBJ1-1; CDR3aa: CARPAGCTEAFF; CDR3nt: TGTGCCAGGCCGGCAGGGTGCACTGAAGCTTTCTTT
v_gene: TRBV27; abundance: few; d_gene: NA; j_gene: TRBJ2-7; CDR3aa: CASRDLGYEQYF; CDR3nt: TGTGCCAGCAGGGACTTGGGCTACGAGCAGTACTTC
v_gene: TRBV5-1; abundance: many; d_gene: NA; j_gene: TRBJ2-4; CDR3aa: CASSLGIQSIQYF; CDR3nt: TGCGCCAGCAGCTTGGGAATCCAGAGCATTCAGTACTTC
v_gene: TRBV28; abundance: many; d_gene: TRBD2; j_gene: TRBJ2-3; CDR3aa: CASSGSGSGVEYTQYF; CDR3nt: TGTGCCAGCAGCGGGTCGGGTAGCGGGGTGGAATATACGCAGTATTTT
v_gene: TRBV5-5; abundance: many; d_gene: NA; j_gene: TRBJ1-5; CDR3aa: CASSLAVSNQPQHF; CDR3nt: TGTGCCAGCAGCTTGGCGGTTAGCAATCAGCCCCAGCATTTT
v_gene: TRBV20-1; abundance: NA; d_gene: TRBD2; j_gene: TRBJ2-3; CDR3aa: CSASPSGGYTDTQYF; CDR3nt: TGCAGTGCTAGCCCTAGCGGGGGTTACACAGATACGCAGTATTTT